These 26 T cell receptor beta chains were sequenced from one sample in a study of shared clonotypes between healthy human individuals. Measured with immunoSEQ multiplex PCR; TCRdb has only the in-frame clones, and not every one. The table lists 1.5 million to 1.9 million clones, 95% to 99% of them singletons. The sample taken for sequencing was naive CD4+ T cells sorted from blood. Subset noted: CD45RA+ positively selected. The receptors stem from a man aged 25-45 years in good health.

The genes are TRBV28 and TRBJ2-5, with 9 bases identical to TRBD1. This CDR3 contains 15 residues. J gave up 5 bases and V 6 bases, and 10 bases lay outside the gene matches. Germline V gives CDR1 MDHEN, CDR2 SYDVKM. CDR3 sequence: CASRLGTGSWETQYF. In DNA form, the CDR3 reads TGTGCCAGCAGACTTGGGACAGGGTCGTGGGAGACCCAGTACTTC.

Written as DNA, the CDR3 is TGTGCCAGCAGCTTAGCCCAAGTGAACACTGAAGCTTTCTTT. Amino acid sequence: CASSLAQVNTEAFF. The V and J genes are TRBV7-8 and TRBJ1-1; no reliable D call. Germline CDR1 and CDR2: SGHVS and FQNEAQ. V was pared by 0 bases and J by 0 bases, with 5 bases between. The CDR3 contains 14 residues.

The chain combines TRBV13 with TRBJ1-1; 8 bases are shared with TRBD1. The CDR3 contains 14 residues. Germline V gene sequence: CDR1 PRHDT, CDR2 FYEKMQ (reference sequence). With 4 bases clipped from V and 5 bases from J, the junction kept 6 bases outside the gene matches. CDR3 in DNA: TGTGCCAGCAGCTACCAGGGGGCGTTTACTGAAGCTTTCTTT. This sequence encodes CASSYQGAFTEAFF.

J is TRBJ2-1 and V is TRBV15; no clear D. Per the germline V gene, CDR1 is LNHNV and CDR2 is YYDKDF (reference sequence). The CDR3 length is 17 residues. Trimming removed 1 base at V and 8 bases at J, with 21 bases between. CDR3 sequence: CATSRGGGVRDFYEQFF. CDR3 nucleotide sequence: TGTGCCACCAGCAGAGGTGGCGGCGTTAGGGATTTCTATGAGCAGTTCTTC. Combining the CDR3 with reference TRBV15 and TRBJ2-1 gives the whole variable domain DAMVIQNPRYQVTQFGKPVTLSCSQTLNHNVMYWYQQKSSQAPKLLFHYYDKDFNNEADTPDNFQSRRPNTSFCFLDIRSPGLGDTAMYLCATSRGGGVRDFYEQFFGPGTRLTVL.

J is TRBJ2-1 and V is TRBV5-5, with D unclear. The V gene's germline CDR1 is SGHKS and CDR2 YYEKEE (reference sequence). This CDR3 spans 16 amino acids. Trimming shortened V by 6 bases and J by 0 bases, and 16 bases separated the two germline ends. In DNA, the CDR3 is TGTGCCAGCATCATAGAAACAGCCCGCTCCTACAATGAGCAGTTCTTC. This gives the protein CASIIETARSYNEQFF.

J is TRBJ1-5 and V is TRBV11-2; TRBD1 matches at 7 bases. Germline CDR1 is SGHAT and CDR2 is FQNNGV. The CDR3 loop spans 14 amino acids. V lost 4 bases and J lost 4; bases outside the gene matches: 4. CDR3 nucleotides: TGTGCCAGCAGCTCACAGGGGACGAATCAGCCCCAGCATTTT. Residues: CASSSQGTNQPQHF.

V and J are TRBV2 and TRBJ1-5, with TRBD1 as a possible D gene (5 bases). Germline lookup yields CDR1 SNHLY and CDR2 FYNNEI. The CDR3 consists of 13 residues. Deletions cut 7 bases from V and 7 bases from J, with 14 bases between. For the CDR3, the DNA is TGTGCCAGCAACCCCAGGCAGGGCCAGCCCCAGCATTTT. This sequence encodes CASNPRQGQPQHF. The entire variable domain, with the rest obtained from reference TRBV2 and TRBJ1-5, is as follows: EPEVTQTPSHQVTQMGQEVILRCVPISNHLYFYWYRQILGQKVEFLVSFYNNEISEKSEIFDDQFSVERPDGSNFTLKIRSTKLEDSAMYFCASNPRQGQPQHFGDGTRLSIL.

The rearrangement links TRBV28 to TRBJ2-7; 11 positions agree with TRBD2. There are 17 residues in the CDR3. Germline V gene sequence: CDR1 MDHEN, CDR2 SYDVKM. With V trimmed by 8 bases and J by 0 bases, 12 bases remained unmatched. This CDR3 is CASETGTSGGSSYEQYF. CDR3 sequence (DNA): TGTGCCAGCGAGACCGGGACTAGCGGAGGGAGCTCCTACGAGCAGTACTTC. Complete variable domain (other parts from reference TRBV28 and TRBJ2-7): DVKVTQSSRYLVKRTGEKVFLECVQDMDHENMFWYRQDPGLGLRLIYFSYDVKMKEKGDIPEGYSVSREKKERFSLILESASTNQTSMYLCASETGTSGGSSYEQYFGPGTRLTVT.

The V gene is TRBV9, the J gene TRBJ2-5; perhaps D is TRBD1 or TRBD2 (5 bases each). Per germline, CDR1 SGDLS and CDR2 YYNGEE. The V gene lost 2 bases and the J gene lost 4 bases, with 21 bases spanning the gap. The CDR3 spans 17 residues. Written as DNA, the CDR3 is TGTGCCAGCAGCGTCGGGATCAGCCAGACAAGGGGAGAGACCCAGTACTTC. It codes for CASSVGISQTRGETQYF.

As regards this clone: Other DNA sequences from this sample encode an identical CDR3 as well. DNA for the CDR3: TGTGCCAGCAGTTCGTACACAGATACGCAGTATTTT. This codes for CASSSYTDTQYF. The chain has TRBV28 and TRBJ2-3; no definite D call. The CDR3 extends over 12 amino acids. The V end was cut by 4 bases, the J end by 2 bases, with 4 bases between. Germline V gene lookup returns CDR1 MDHEN and CDR2 SYDVKM. The complete variable domain, with remaining parts taken from reference TRBV28 and TRBJ2-3, reads DVKVTQSSRYLVKRTGEKVFLECVQDMDHENMFWYRQDPGLGLRLIYFSYDVKMKEKGDIPEGYSVSREKKERFSLILESASTNQTSMYLCASSSYTDTQYFGPGTRLTVL.

The V and J genes are TRBV6-5 and TRBJ2-2; D is unresolved. Trimming pared 3 bases from V and 6 bases from J, leaving 8 bases between. The CDR3 is 13 amino acids. The V gene's germline CDR1 is MNHEY and CDR2 SVGAGI. CDR3 nucleotide sequence: TGTGCCAGCAGTTATCAAAGCGCCGGGGAGCTGTTTTTT. Protein product: CASSYQSAGELFF.

V gene TRBV14 combines with J gene TRBJ2-5; tentatively, D is TRBD1 (5 bases). Germline V gives CDR1 SGHDN, CDR2 FVKESK. V lost 2 bases and J 5 bases, leaving 9 bases between the germline ends. This CDR3 is built from 13 residues. The CDR3 reads CASSQRGAETQYF. CDR3 nucleotide sequence: TGTGCCAGCAGCCAACGTGGGGCCGAGACCCAGTACTTC.

The rearrangement joins TRBV10-1 to TRBJ2-1, with 9 nucleotides matching TRBD2. In germline, CDR1 is WNHNN, CDR2 SYGVQD (reference sequence). J was trimmed by 1 base and V by 5 bases; bases with no gene match: 6. The length of the CDR3 is 16 residues. DNA for the CDR3: TGCGCCAGCAGTCAGACTAGCGGTACATCCTACAATGAGCAGTTCTTC. The encoded protein is CASSQTSGTSYNEQFF.

The chain has TRBV10-2 and TRBJ2-3, with D perhaps TRBD1 or TRBD2 (6 bases each). The CDR3 extends over 15 amino acids. Looked up from germline, CDR1 is WSHSY and CDR2 is SAAADI. Trimming took off 6 bases at V and 7 bases at J, with 20 bases between the two ends. CDR3 in amino acids: CASSKGGDTLYTQYF. As DNA, the CDR3 is TGCGCCAGCAGCAAAGGAGGGGACACACTTTATACGCAGTATTTT.

The chain is built from TRBV19 and TRBJ2-1, with TRBD2 matching 7 bases. The CDR3 is 17 amino acids. V lost 4 bases and J lost 9; bases outside the gene matches: 18. Germline assignment: CDR1 LNHDA and CDR2 SQIVND (reference sequence). The CDR3 spells CASSRIPEASGPGEQFF. The CDR3, as DNA: TGTGCCAGTAGTAGGATACCCGAGGCTAGCGGACCCGGTGAGCAGTTCTTC.

The chain joins TRBV5-1 to TRBJ2-1; D is unresolved. Germline V gene sequence: CDR1 SGHRS, CDR2 YFSETQ. The length of the CDR3 is 14 residues. Trimming pared 0 bases from V and 7 bases from J, leaving 11 bases between. The CDR3 nucleotides are TGCGCCAGCAGCTTGGGAGATTCAGCGAATGAGCAGTTCTTC. It yields the protein CASSLGDSANEQFF.

This clone has just one count. CDR3 loop: CASSGSGTGQYEQYF. In DNA, the CDR3 is TGTGCCAGCAGTGGCTCCGGGACAGGACAATACGAGCAGTACTTC. The chain links TRBV28 to TRBJ2-7; 8 bases are a match to TRBD1. This CDR3 comprises 15 residues. V lost 5 bases to trimming and J lost 4 bases; unmatched junction nucleotides: 10. The germline gives CDR1 MDHEN, CDR2 SYDVKM.

The CDR3 is CASSPQLGSLLEQYF. The CDR3, as DNA: TGTGCCAGCAGCCCGCAACTAGGATCGTTACTCGAGCAGTACTTC. The V gene is TRBV7-9, the J gene TRBJ2-7; maybe TRBD2 (5 bases). From germline, CDR1 is SEHNR and CDR2 FQNEAQ (reference sequence). V was pared by 5 bases and J by 6 bases, with 20 bases between. The CDR3 is 15 amino acids.

The rearrangement uses TRBV5-1 and TRBJ2-7; 12 nucleotides agree with TRBD1. With 3 bases clipped from V and 5 bases from J, the junction kept 3 bases outside the gene matches. The germline V gene encodes CDR1 SGHRS and CDR2 YFSETQ. CDR3 length: 14 residues. This CDR3 reads CASSSGTGGHEQYF. In nucleotides, the CDR3 is TGCGCCAGCAGCTCCGGGACAGGGGGCCACGAGCAGTACTTC.

The rearrangement joins TRBV2 to TRBJ2-3; 10 nucleotides align to TRBD2. V gave up 5 bases and J gave up 9 bases; unmatched junction bases: 14. The germline gives CDR1 SNHLY, CDR2 FYNNEI. This CDR3 spans 16 amino acids. CDR3 coding DNA: TGTGCCAGCAGTCCCGACCTGACTAGCGGGTTCCGAACGCAGTATTTT. Its translation: CASSPDLTSGFRTQYF. Filled out from reference TRBV2 and TRBJ2-3, the complete variable domain reads EPEVTQTPSHQVTQMGQEVILRCVPISNHLYFYWYRQILGQKVEFLVSFYNNEISEKSEIFDDQFSVERPDGSNFTLKIRSTKLEDSAMYFCASSPDLTSGFRTQYFGPGTRLTVL.

DNA for the CDR3: TGTGCCAGCAGCCATCCCGGACAGGGAACGGGCTATGGCTACACCTTC. Translating it yields CASSHPGQGTGYGYTF. The rearrangement links TRBV14 to TRBJ1-2; TRBD1 matches at 8 bases. Germline lookup yields CDR1 SGHDN and CDR2 FVKESK. V trimming: 3 bases; J trimming: 4 bases; junction bases outside the gene matches: 10. There are 16 residues in the CDR3.

The chain links TRBV27 to TRBJ2-7; D is possibly TRBD1 (5 bases). The V and J ends lost 4 bases and 3 bases respectively, with 10 bases between them. The CDR3 loop spans 13 amino acids. Germline CDR1 reads MNHEY; CDR2 reads SMNVEV (reference sequence). In nucleotides, the CDR3 is TGTGCCAGCAGTTACGGAACAGGCTACGAGCAGTACTTC. It yields the protein CASSYGTGYEQYF.

V usage is TRBV6-5 and J usage is TRBJ2-1; D perhaps matches TRBD1 (6 bases). In germline, CDR1 is MNHEY, CDR2 SVGAGI. V was pared by 5 bases and J by 9 bases, with 14 bases between. This CDR3 has 13 residues. CDR3 DNA sequence: TGTGCCAGCAGTACCGGGACCAGGGGTGAGCAGTTCTTC. Its translation is CASSTGTRGEQFF.

The chain joins TRBV25-1 to TRBJ1-2; 10 positions match TRBD1. This CDR3 has 14 residues. Germline trimming cut 3 bases from V and 6 bases from J; bases unmatched to any gene: 4. Germline V gene sequence: CDR1 MGHDK, CDR2 SYGVNS. CDR3 sequence: CASSERGQGDGYTF. CDR3 sequence (DNA): TGTGCCAGCAGTGAGCGCGGACAGGGGGATGGCTACACCTTC.

The CDR3 reads CASSKGLAVYEQYF. As DNA, the CDR3 is TGTGCCAGCAGCAAGGGACTAGCGGTCTACGAGCAGTACTTC. This chain joins TRBV5-4 and TRBJ2-7; 11 positions agree with TRBD2. The trim removed 4 bases at V and 3 bases at J, leaving 3 bases unmatched. Per germline, CDR1 SGHNT and CDR2 YYREEE (reference sequence). The CDR3 totals 14 residues.

For this clone: The sample contains more than one DNA sequence encoding this CDR3. The chain combines TRBV28 with TRBJ1-2; 9 positions match TRBD1. CDR1 is MDHEN, CDR2 SYDVKM, per germline. Losses at the gene ends were 3 bases for V and 2 bases for J; bases not matched to a gene: 1. The CDR3 covers 14 residues. CDR3 in DNA: TGTGCCAGCAGTTTGACAGGGGGGAACTATGGCTACACCTTC. Its protein product is CASSLTGGNYGYTF.